This TCR beta chain appears in the sequencing data of a study of T cell changes during pregnancy in multiple sclerosis. Repertoires were generated with immunoSEQ multiplex PCR, while TCRdb's copy carries only in-frame clones and drops some. The sample lists about 59,000 clones; approximately 94% were seen once. Germline V gene sequence: CDR1 MDHEN, CDR2 SYDVKM. V dropped 10 bases and J dropped 0 bases, with 13 bases sitting between them. The CDR3 runs to 13 residues. This clone was recorded only once. The specimen comprised CD8+ T cells from peripheral blood mononuclear cells, sampled after pregnancy. This TCR was sampled from a female donor with multiple sclerosis, enrolled in a pregnancy study. The chain links TRBV28 to TRBJ2-7; D might be TRBD1 (6 bases). The CDR3 region is CATETGLSYEQYF. CDR3 coding DNA: TGTGCCACCGAGACAGGCCTCTCCTACGAGCAGTACTTC.